The present TCR beta chain was sequenced within a study of blood T cells in healthy people across ages. Alongside a J-beta primer mix, a sample-barcoded 5' primer served in a second PCR lasting roughly 7 to 11 cycles. TCRdb fed the 5' RACE reads into MiXCR, producing one record per CDR3 protein. Here the sample spans 800,000 to 950,000 distinct CDR3 sequences, 40% to 60% being singletons. This CDR3 is 12 amino acids long. The germline V and J ends were trimmed by 4 bases and 3 bases, with 9 bases remaining between them. The germline CDR1 and CDR2 sequences are DFQATT and SNEGSKA (reference sequence).

The V call is TRBV20-1, the J call TRBJ1-2, with D uncertain. Sequencing used blood. This receptor was taken from a man under 40 in good health. The CDR3 bases are TGCAGTGCTACACTTTGGGACTATGGCTACACCTTC. Translated, it gives CSATLWDYGYTF.